The subject of this entry is one TCR beta chain. The CDR3 loop spans 14 amino acids. V lost 1 base and J 1 base, leaving 9 bases between the germline ends. From germline, CDR1 is SGHRS and CDR2 YFSETQ. Sequenced by immunoSEQ multiplex PCR; TCRdb stores in-frame clones only, minus some. The data contain 45,000 to 50,000 clones, more than 75% of them singletons. The data belong to a study of OX40 agonist ivuxolimab in advanced cancers. V usage is TRBV5-1 and J usage is TRBJ2-7; the D call may be TRBD1 or TRBD2 (5 bases each). The origin of this receptor is an adult with an advanced solid tumor such as melanoma, head and neck, liver or kidney cancer. The sample in question was CD4+ or CD8+ T cells sorted from blood, obtained in a trial of the OX40 agonist ivuxolimab. CDR3 sequence: CASSLPGPSYEQYF. The DNA of the CDR3 is TGCGCCAGCAGCTTGCCGGGGCCATCCTACGAGCAGTACTTC.